This is a list of T cell receptor beta chains from one sample in a study of coeliac disease. Clones were read by immunoSEQ multiplex PCR, and TCRdb kept only the in-frame ones, dropping some. Here the sample spans a few thousand clones, 63% being singletons. The sample comprised lymphocytes from the gut lamina propria. The receptors here all came from a woman between 50 and 59 years old without celiac disease. Each CDR3 is given with its conserved first and last residue. The D gene is left open where the match is weak. Some rows mark clone size as missing; the rest say once, few, many or name a class of expanded clone.

J gene,V gene,D gene,clone size,CDR3 DNA,CDR3 protein
TRBJ1-6,TRBV28,-,-,TGTGCCAGCAGTCCATGGGGCAGAAATTCACCCCTCCACTTT,CASSPWGRNSPLHF
TRBJ2-3,TRBV27,-,-,TGTGCCAGCAGTAAACAGGTTAGCACAGATACGCAGTATTTT,CASSKQVSTDTQYF
TRBJ2-2,TRBV30,-,-,TGTGCCTGCGACATAGCGAACACCGGGGAGCTGTTTTTT,CACDIANTGELFF
TRBJ2-1,TRBV30,TRBD2,-,TGTGCCTGGAGTACCGGGCGGGGGGGGTACAATGAGCAGTTCTTC,CAWSTGRGGYNEQFF
TRBJ2-5,TRBV6-6,TRBD2,-,TGTGCCGCGTCGCGGGAGGGCCCAGAGACCCAGTACTTC,CAASREGPETQYF
TRBJ1-5,TRBV11-2,TRBD1,-,TGTGCCAGCAGCTTATGGGAGCAGGGGGCTAATCAGCCCCAGCATTTT,CASSLWEQGANQPQHF
TRBJ2-3,TRBV5-4,TRBD1,-,TGTGCCAGCAGCTTGGGGGGGACAGGGGGCCTAGATACGCAGTATTTT,CASSLGGTGGLDTQYF
TRBJ1-2,TRBV18,TRBD1,-,TGTGCCAGCTCACTTCGGGACAGACATAACTATGGCTACACCTTC,CASSLRDRHNYGYTF
TRBJ1-6,TRBV10-1,-,-,TGCGCCAGCAGTGACCCAAATTCACCCCTCCACTTT,CASSDPNSPLHF
TRBJ1-1,TRBV5-1,-,-,TGCGCCAGCAGCTCCAGGGGCAACACTGAAGCTTTCTTT,CASSSRGNTEAFF
TRBJ2-3,TRBV4-2,-,-,TGTGCCAGCAGCCAAGATCTCCCAGATACGCAGTATTTT,CASSQDLPDTQYF
TRBJ2-2,TRBV27,-,-,TGTGCCAGCAGAAGGCTAGCGACGAACACCGGGGAGCTGTTTTTT,CASRRLATNTGELFF
TRBJ2-2,TRBV7-3,TRBD2,-,TGTGCCAGCAGCTTAAGCGGGGGGAACACCGGGGAGCTGTTTTTT,CASSLSGGNTGELFF
TRBJ2-3,TRBV7-2,TRBD2,-,TGTGCCAGCAGCTTTAACGGGGGGAGAGGAGATACGCAGTATTTT,CASSFNGGRGDTQYF
TRBJ2-3,TRBV9,TRBD2,-,TGTGCCAGCAGCGTAGGCGGGAGCCTCACAGATACGCAGTATTTT,CASSVGGSLTDTQYF
TRBJ2-2,TRBV6-1,TRBD2,few,TGTGCCAGCAGTCTCCAGCGGGGAGCCGGCGGGGAGCTGTTTTTT,CASSLQRGAGGELFF
TRBJ2-7,TRBV5-1,TRBD2,-,TGCGCCAGCAGCTCAGGGACTAGCGGGGGGGCTAGGGAGCAGTACTTC,CASSSGTSGGAREQYF
TRBJ1-3,TRBV6-1,-,-,TGTGCCAGCAGTGAAGTCTGGGGGCAGCTGACTTCCTCTGGAAACACCATATATTTT,CASSEVWGQLTSSGNTIYF
TRBJ1-1,TRBV11-1,-,-,TGTGCCAGCAGCTTGGGTAGGGGGGGCACTGAAGCTTTCTTT,CASSLGRGGTEAFF
TRBJ2-3,TRBV7-8,-,-,TGTGCCAGCAGCCCTGGGGGGTGGACAGATACGCAGTATTTT,CASSPGGWTDTQYF
TRBJ1-5,TRBV19,-,few,TGTGCCAGTAGTTTACAGGGTGCTTCCCTTAGCAATCAGCCCCAGCATTTT,CASSLQGASLSNQPQHF
TRBJ1-4,TRBV29-1,TRBD1,-,TGCAGCGTGGCCTACAGGGGCGCCAATGAAAAACTGTTTTTT,CSVAYRGANEKLFF
TRBJ1-5,TRBV15,TRBD1,medium-sized,TGTGCCACCAGCAGAGATGGTAGGGGGCGAGAGCCCCAGCATTTT,CATSRDGRGREPQHF
TRBJ1-5,TRBV12-2,-,-,TGTGCAAGTCGCTTAACGGGGGTCAGACCGACCAATCAGCCCCAGCATTTT,CASRLTGVRPTNQPQHF
TRBJ1-1,TRBV5-1,-,-,TGCGCCAGCAGCAAGCTACAGGCGACGAACACTGAAGCTTTCTTT,CASSKLQATNTEAFF
TRBJ2-3,TRBV19,TRBD1,-,TGTGCCAGCAACCAGGACAGGAGCACAGATACGCAGTATTTT,CASNQDRSTDTQYF
TRBJ2-1,TRBV6-6,TRBD2,-,TGTGCCAGCAGGCTCCCGGGACTAGCGGGGAACAATGAGCAGTTCTTC,CASRLPGLAGNNEQFF
TRBJ1-2,TRBV19,-,-,TGTGTCAGTAGTATTCTCCACAGGATGGACTATGGCTACACCTTC,CVSSILHRMDYGYTF
TRBJ2-1,TRBV30,TRBD2,-,TGTGCCTGGAGAATAGCGGGGTTCTACAATGAGCAGTTCTTC,CAWRIAGFYNEQFF
TRBJ2-1,TRBV13,TRBD2,-,TGTGCCAGCAGCTTGGTAGCGGGGCCCTCGAGGGAGCAGTTCTTC,CASSLVAGPSREQFF
TRBJ1-5,TRBV6-1,-,once,TGTGCCAGCAGTGCGATGAGTAGCAATCAGCCCCAGCATTTT,CASSAMSSNQPQHF
TRBJ1-1,TRBV27,TRBD1,-,TGTGCCAGCAGTTTTGACAACAGGGGGCTAGGCACTGAAGCTTTCTTT,CASSFDNRGLGTEAFF
TRBJ1-1,TRBV18,-,few,TGTGCCAGCTCACTTACAGGGAACACTGAAGCTTTCTTT,CASSLTGNTEAFF
TRBJ1-4,TRBV6-6,TRBD1,-,TGTGCCAGCACTCCCGAAGGGGACAGGGGTGAAAAACTGTTTTTT,CASTPEGDRGEKLFF
TRBJ2-7,TRBV30,TRBD1,once,TGTGCCTGGAAAAGGACAGGGGGCTCCTACGAGCAGTACTTC,CAWKRTGGSYEQYF
TRBJ1-1,TRBV6-6,-,-,TGTGCCAGCAGTCCCCAGGGGAATAGGGCTTTCTTT,CASSPQGNRAFF
TRBJ2-3,TRBV9,TRBD1,-,TGTGCCAGCAGCCCTTCCCCGAGGACAGGGGGTGATACGCAGTATTTT,CASSPSPRTGGDTQYF
TRBJ2-1,TRBV5-3,TRBD2,-,TGTGCCAGAAGCTTGGTCCTAGCGGGGAGCTACAATGAGCAGTTCTTC,CARSLVLAGSYNEQFF
TRBJ1-4,TRBV4-2,-,-,TGTGCCAGCAGCCAAGAGCGGCCCCGGACAACAACTAATGAAAAACTGTTTTTT,CASSQERPRTTTNEKLFF
TRBJ1-6,TRBV7-8,-,-,TGTGCCAGCAGCTTAACTTTAAATTCACCCCTCCACTTT,CASSLTLNSPLHF
TRBJ1-5,TRBV6-6,-,-,TGTGCCAGCAGTTTAGGGGAAAATCAGCCCCAGCATTTT,CASSLGENQPQHF
TRBJ2-7,TRBV13,TRBD1,-,TGTGCCAGCAGCTCCCTAGCCGGGACAGGGGGCCTTATCCGCTACGAGCAGTACTTC,CASSSLAGTGGLIRYEQYF
TRBJ1-3,TRBV18,TRBD1,-,TGTGCCAGCTCACGGGACAGCTCTGGAAACACCATATATTTT,CASSRDSSGNTIYF
TRBJ2-3,TRBV4-2,TRBD2,few,TGTGCCAGCAGCCTGACCGTTATTAGCGGGGGGGCGGCAGATACGCAGTATTTT,CASSLTVISGGAADTQYF
TRBJ2-6,TRBV6-1,-,-,TGTGCCAGCAGACAGCCCTCTGGGGCCAACGTCCTGACTTTC,CASRQPSGANVLTF
TRBJ2-1,TRBV1,-,-,TGCACCAGCAGCCAAGTGTCCGGGGGGGCCAAATACAATGAGCAGTTCTTC,CTSSQVSGGAKYNEQFF
TRBJ1-5,TRBV2,-,-,TGTGCCAGCAGTGAAGCGCTCCGGGGGGCTCAGCCCCAGCATTTT,CASSEALRGAQPQHF
TRBJ1-1,TRBV5-4,TRBD1,few,TGTGCCAGCAAGAAACCCTCGGGACAGGGCAACACTGAAGCTTTCTTT,CASKKPSGQGNTEAFF